Following are 32 T cell receptor beta chains from one sample sequenced in a study of blood T cells in healthy people across ages. Through a sample-barcoded 5' primer and a J-beta primer mix, a second PCR was run for roughly 7 to 11 cycles. TCRdb called the 5' RACE reads again in MiXCR, with one record for every CDR3 protein. The sample shows 540,000 or so distinct CDR3 sequences, around half of them seen only once. Sequencing was performed on blood. All receptors derive from an elderly man in good health.

The rearrangement links TRBV20-1 to TRBJ2-1; 10 nucleotides match TRBD2. The CDR3 runs to 12 residues. After removal of 6 bases from V and 9 bases from J, the junction contained 5 bases not matched to a gene. CDR1 and CDR2 (germline): DFQATT, SNEGSKA (reference sequence). The CDR3 bases are TGCAGTGCAGCGGGGGGGAGGCTTGAGCAGTTCTTC. Translating gives CSAAGGRLEQFF.

The rearrangement joins TRBV20-1 to TRBJ2-7; tentative D call: TRBD1 (6 bases). The CDR3 is 14 residues long. Germline V CDR1 and CDR2: DFQATT, SNEGSKA (reference sequence). V dropped 6 bases and J dropped 4 bases, with 19 bases sitting between them. This CDR3 is CSATFLAGDYEQYF. For the CDR3, the DNA is TGCAGTGCGACGTTTCTGGCAGGGGATTACGAGCAGTACTTC.

The rearrangement uses TRBV12-3 or TRBV12-4 and TRBJ1-4; D is possibly TRBD1 (5 bases). The ends were cut back, 6 bases at V and 10 bases at J, with 15 bases in the middle. The CDR3 is made up of 13 amino acids. CDR3 sequence reads: CASSPLGGVKLFF. As DNA, the CDR3 is TGTGCCAGCAGCCCTCTGGGGGGGGTAAAACTGTTTTTT.

This clonotype showed up just once. The chain joins TRBV7-3 to TRBJ2-3; 7 bases agree with TRBD1. The germline V gene has CDR1 SGHTA and CDR2 FQGTGA. Trimming at V came to 8 bases and at J to 2 bases, leaving 7 bases not matched to a gene. The CDR3 runs to 14 residues. The CDR3 protein is CASARDSYTDTQYF. CDR3 bases: TGTGCCAGCGCCCGGGACAGCTACACAGATACGCAGTATTTT. Filled out from reference TRBV7-3 and TRBJ2-3, the complete variable domain reads GAGVSQTPSNKVTEKGKYVELRCDPISGHTALYWYRQSLGQGPEFLIYFQGTGAADDSGLPNDRFFAVRPEGSVSTLKIQRTERGDSAVYLCASARDSYTDTQYFGPGTRLTVL.

The V and J genes are TRBV20-1 and TRBJ2-5; 11 bases fit TRBD2. V gave up 4 bases and J gave up 11 bases; unmatched junction bases: 12. The CDR3 contains 14 residues. Germline V CDR1 and CDR2: DFQATT, SNEGSKA (reference sequence). CDR3 region: CSAIGTSGFNEQYF. CDR3 sequence (DNA): TGCAGTGCTATCGGGACTAGCGGCTTCAATGAGCAGTACTTC.

This sequence joins TRBV14 and TRBJ1-2, with a possible D match to TRBD1 (6 bases). The CDR3 spans 16 residues. Trimming left V 0 bases short and J 4 bases short, with 15 bases between. Germline CDR1 and CDR2: SGHDN and FVKESK. For the CDR3, the DNA is TGTGCCAGCAGCCAAGACTTCGGACAGAGCCTCTATGGCTACACCTTC. It codes for CASSQDFGQSLYGYTF.

Remarks on this clonotype: A much larger clone sits a single nucleotide away, making a read error possible. This chain joins TRBV6-6 and TRBJ2-1; tentative D call: TRBD1 (6 bases). Looked up from germline, CDR1 is MNHNY and CDR2 is SVGAGI (reference sequence). CDR3 length: 15 residues. This CDR3 reads CASGDTGSSNNEQFF. The DNA for the CDR3 is TGTGCCAGCGGGGACACAGGGAGCTCCAACAATGAGCAGTTCTTC.

This clonotype occurred many times. The chain couples TRBV6-6 to TRBJ1-6; tentative D call: TRBD1 (5 bases). V shed 7 bases and J shed 7 bases, with 14 bases lying between them. The CDR3 contains 14 residues. Germline CDR1 MNHNY, CDR2 SVGAGI (reference sequence). CDR3 amino acids: CASTRDGKNSPLHF. CDR3 nucleotide sequence: TGTGCCAGCACCCGGGACGGCAAAAATTCACCCCTCCACTTT.

The chain has TRBV12-3 or TRBV12-4 and TRBJ2-1; TRBD2 agrees at 10 bases. The length of the CDR3 is 16 residues. With 3 bases clipped from V and 4 bases from J, the junction kept 6 bases outside the gene matches. The CDR3 spells CASSFERTSGYNEQFF. DNA of the CDR3: TGTGCCAGCAGTTTTGAGAGGACTAGCGGATACAATGAGCAGTTCTTC.

The gene calls are TRBV5-1 and TRBJ1-1; no clear D. Germline V gene sequence: CDR1 SGHRS, CDR2 YFSETQ. Trimming stripped 0 bases from V and 2 bases from J, with 11 bases between. The CDR3 totals 15 residues. This chain's CDR3 is CASSLGVQANTEAFF. The CDR3 DNA reads as TGCGCCAGCAGCTTGGGGGTCCAGGCAAACACTGAAGCTTTCTTT. The full variable domain, rest sourced from reference TRBV5-1 and TRBJ1-1, is KAGVTQTPRYLIKTRGQQVTLSCSPISGHRSVSWYQQTPGQGLQFLFEYFSETQRNKGNFPGRFSGRQFSNSRSEMNVSTLELGDSALYLCASSLGVQANTEAFFGQGTRLTVV.

The chain uses TRBV12-3 or TRBV12-4 and TRBJ2-3; 8 nucleotides agree with TRBD2. V trimming: 1 base; J trimming: 3 bases; junction bases outside the gene matches: 3. CDR3 length equals 15 residues. DNA of the CDR3: TGTGCCAGCAGTTTAGGTAGCGGGAATACAGATACGCAGTATTTT. The encoded protein is CASSLGSGNTDTQYF.

The rearrangement uses TRBV12-3 or TRBV12-4 and TRBJ2-1, with a tentative D call TRBD1 (6 bases). The CDR3 contains 15 residues. The ends were cut back, 7 bases at V and 9 bases at J, with 22 bases in the middle. The CDR3, as DNA: TGTGCCAGCACCTCTGGGGTGGGGGCACGGGGTGAGCAGTTCTTC. Amino acid sequence: CASTSGVGARGEQFF.

The rearrangement joins TRBV29-1 to TRBJ1-1, with TRBD1 as a possible D gene (6 bases). Trimming stripped 7 bases from V and 1 base from J, with 22 bases between. CDR3 length: 16 residues. In germline, CDR1 is SQVTM, CDR2 ANQGSEA. CDR3 DNA sequence: TGCAGCGCCGCACGCGGGGGCCGTTTTAGGAACACTGAAGCTTTCTTT. This encodes CSAARGGRFRNTEAFF.

This clonotype was observed many times. The rearrangement joins TRBV10-3 to TRBJ2-7; tentative D call: TRBD2 (6 bases). The ends were cut back, 0 bases at V and 0 bases at J, with 9 bases in the middle. This CDR3 has 15 residues. Germline CDR1 ENHRY, CDR2 SYGVKD. The CDR3 loop is CAISESGLSSYEQYF. The CDR3 region has the DNA TGTGCCATCAGTGAGTCGGGACTGAGCTCCTACGAGCAGTACTTC.

The chain carries TRBV11-2 and TRBJ2-7; no clear D. CDR1 is SGHAT, CDR2 FQNNGV, per germline. Deletions cut 0 bases from V and 7 bases from J, with 10 bases between. This CDR3 is built from 13 residues. CDR3 region: CASSLDRSREQYF. The DNA for the CDR3 is TGTGCCAGCAGCTTAGACAGGAGCCGGGAGCAGTACTTC.

V is TRBV5-5 and J is TRBJ2-4, with a weak D call TRBD1 (6 bases). The J call could be wrong; TRBJ2-7 is a better fit for the DNA end. The CDR3 length is 14 residues. CDR1 and CDR2 from the germline V gene are SGHKS and YYEKEE (reference sequence). The CDR3 loop reads CASSFRDTNYEQYF. The CDR3, as DNA: TGTGCCAGCAGCTTTCGGGACACGAACTACGAGCAGTACTTC.

The rearrangement uses TRBV7-2 and TRBJ2-2; D perhaps matches TRBD2 (6 bases). Germline loops: CDR1 SGHTA, CDR2 FQGNSA. CDR3 length: 12 amino acids. Deletions cut 2 bases from V and 9 bases from J, with 7 bases between. The CDR3 loop reads CASSLTSRELFF. The CDR3 DNA sequence: TGTGCCAGCAGCTTAACTAGCCGGGAGCTGTTTTTT.

The CDR3 loop is CASSLTSGKVDTQYF. Written as DNA, the CDR3 is TGCGCCAGCAGCTTAACTAGCGGGAAGGTAGATACGCAGTATTTT. The V call is TRBV5-1, the J call TRBJ2-3, with 10 bases matching TRBD2. The CDR3 sequence is 15 residues long. CDR1 SGHRS and CDR2 YFSETQ come from the germline V gene. After removal of 2 bases from V and 5 bases from J, the junction contained 5 bases not matched to a gene.

V gene TRBV6-1 combines with J gene TRBJ2-3; a weak D match, TRBD1 (5 bases). Trimming removed 2 bases at V and 2 bases at J, with 8 bases between. This CDR3 contains 14 residues. Germline values: CDR1 MNHNS, CDR2 SASEGT. CDR3 coding DNA: TGTGCCAGCAGTGAAATGGACATCACAGATACGCAGTATTTT. This sequence encodes CASSEMDITDTQYF.

V is TRBV18 and J is TRBJ1-2; tentative D call: TRBD1 (6 bases). The V end was cut by 3 bases, the J end by 4 bases, with 12 bases between. Germline V gene data show CDR1 as KGHSH and CDR2 as LQKENI. The CDR3 loop spans 14 amino acids. In nucleotides, the CDR3 is TGTGCCAGCTCACCCCTGGACAGAGGCTATGGCTACACCTTC. Amino acids: CASSPLDRGYGYTF.

This clonotype was counted a few times. The chain is built from TRBV20-1 and TRBJ2-5; 8 nucleotides match TRBD1. V dropped 0 bases and J dropped 4; count of bases not matched to a gene: 4. The CDR3 runs to 14 residues. CDR1 and CDR2 (germline): DFQATT, SNEGSKA (reference sequence). In DNA, the CDR3 is TGCAGTGCTAGAGAGAGGACAGGGAGAGAGACCCAGTACTTC. Translation: CSARERTGRETQYF.

This chain connects TRBV29-1 to TRBJ1-2; D is perhaps TRBD1 (6 bases). Germline V lookup: CDR1 SQVTM, CDR2 ANQGSEA. The length of the CDR3 is 13 residues. V was trimmed by 6 bases and J by 4 bases, leaving 15 bases between them. The CDR3 protein is CSVDSGAPYGYTF. DNA of the CDR3: TGCAGCGTGGACTCGGGGGCCCCCTATGGCTACACCTTC.

A note on this clonotype: One end of the junction varies from germline; a read error may be responsible. The chain links TRBV20-1 to TRBJ1-4; 7 nucleotides match TRBD1. From germline, CDR1 is DFQATT and CDR2 SNEGSKA (reference sequence). The CDR3 length is 15 residues. CDR3 in amino acids: CSTRGRQGANEKLFF. CDR3 DNA: TGCAGTACTAGAGGAAGACAGGGAGCTAATGAAAAACTGTTTTTT.

Only a few counts were recorded for this clonotype. The CDR3 reads CSAGGGGSPLHF. CDR3 coding DNA: TGCAGTGCTGGGGGCGGGGGTTCACCCCTCCACTTT. The rearrangement links TRBV20-1 to TRBJ1-6; a weak D match, TRBD1 (6 bases). Between the trimmed V and J ends, which lost 5 bases and 9 bases, there was a span of 11 bases. The CDR3 is made up of 12 amino acids. Per the germline V gene, CDR1 is DFQATT and CDR2 is SNEGSKA (reference sequence).

CDR3 bases: TGTGCCAGCAGAGCTAGCGGGGGGTCCAATGAGCAGTTCTTC. Encoded protein: CASRASGGSNEQFF. V gene TRBV5-6 combines with J gene TRBJ2-1, with 11 bases that match TRBD2. Looked up from germline, CDR1 is SGHDT and CDR2 is YYEEEE. The J segment lost 6 bases and the V segment lost 5 bases, leaving 4 bases of the junction unmatched. The length of the CDR3 is 14 residues.

The rearrangement links TRBV28 to TRBJ2-3, with TRBD2 as a possible D gene (5 bases). The CDR3 loop spans 13 amino acids. Trimming took 2 bases from V and 8 from J, leaving 11 bases between them. CDR1 is MDHEN, CDR2 SYDVKM, per germline. CDR3 bases: TGTGCCAGCAGTTTAGAGCGGTCACGTACGCAGTATTTT. Protein: CASSLERSRTQYF.

This clonotype showed up just a few times. The rearrangement joins TRBV20-1 to TRBJ1-1, with D possibly being TRBD1 (5 bases). V was trimmed by 3 bases and J by 1 base, leaving 9 bases between them. Germline values: CDR1 DFQATT, CDR2 SNEGSKA (reference sequence). The CDR3 is 13 residues long. The DNA for the CDR3 is TGCAGTGCTAGCAGGGAGGCGAACACTGAAGCTTTCTTT. Translating it yields CSASREANTEAFF.

This clonotype has ten or more counts. This chain uses TRBV4-3 with TRBJ2-3; D is undetermined. The CDR3 is made up of 14 amino acids. The V and J ends lost 0 bases and 6 bases respectively, with 10 bases between them. Germline V gives CDR1 LGHNA, CDR2 YSLEER. CDR3 DNA: TGCGCCAGCAGCCAAGATCCAAGAGCCGATACGCAGTATTTT. Its protein product is CASSQDPRADTQYF.

The V gene is TRBV10-3, the J gene TRBJ2-5; 7 bases agree with TRBD1. Germline CDR1 ENHRY, CDR2 SYGVKD. This CDR3 has 15 amino acids. V gave up 5 bases and J gave up 11 bases; unmatched junction bases: 17. In DNA, the CDR3 is TGTGCCATCAGTACTGACAGGGTCCCCCCTGGGGAGCAGTACTTC. Translating it yields CAISTDRVPPGEQYF.

This clonotype has only a few counts. V usage is TRBV28 and J usage is TRBJ2-3; 9 positions agree with TRBD2. This CDR3 is built from 15 residues. CDR1 is MDHEN, CDR2 SYDVKM, per germline. The V segment lost 3 bases and the J segment 5 bases; nucleotides outside the gene matches: 6. The CDR3 coding sequence is TGTGCCAGCAGTTTGGGGGCGGGAGGGAGAGATACGCAGTATTTT. Protein product: CASSLGAGGRDTQYF.

CDR3 DNA sequence: TGTGCCAGCAGTCCGTGGACTAGCGGGGAGATTTACGAGCAGTACTTC. It translates to CASSPWTSGEIYEQYF. The chain has TRBV28 and TRBJ2-7; 12 bases line up with TRBD2. J gave up 4 bases and V 5 bases, and 9 bases lay outside the gene matches. Per the germline V gene, CDR1 is MDHEN and CDR2 is SYDVKM. The CDR3 runs 16 residues. The full variable domain, in which reference TRBV28 and TRBJ2-7 provide the parts outside the CDR3, is DVKVTQSSRYLVKRTGEKVFLECVQDMDHENMFWYRQDPGLGLRLIYFSYDVKMKEKGDIPEGYSVSREKKERFSLILESASTNQTSMYLCASSPWTSGEIYEQYFGPGTRLTVT.

The V gene is TRBV6-2 or TRBV6-3, the J gene TRBJ1-1, with unresolved D. In germline, CDR1 is MNHEY, CDR2 SVGEGT. The CDR3 totals 13 residues. Trimming took off 9 bases at V and 0 bases at J, with 11 bases between the two ends. CDR3 nucleotides: TGTGCCAGTCGGGCCCCCCTGAACACTGAAGCTTTCTTT. Translating gives CASRAPLNTEAFF.